A single T cell receptor beta chain is shown here with its context. This entry comes from a study of blood T cell repertoires in COVID-19. Method: immunoSEQ multiplex PCR; TCRdb's copy keeps in-frame clones and lacks some. The sample consists of approximately 260,000 clones, about 88% of them appearing once. V gave up 4 bases and J gave up 4 bases; unmatched junction bases: 4. Per the germline V gene, CDR1 is SGHNT and CDR2 is YYREEE (reference sequence). The CDR3 length is 13 residues. The genes are TRBV5-4 and TRBJ1-2; 7 bases agree with TRBD1. The TCR originated in a middle-aged woman who had recovered from COVID-19. Sequenced: peripheral blood. CDR3 in amino acids: CASSAGQPYGYTF. In DNA form, the CDR3 reads TGTGCCAGCAGCGCGGGACAGCCCTATGGCTACACCTTC.